These 32 T cell receptor beta chains were all obtained from the same sample, sequenced in a study of TIL therapy for anti-PD-1-resistant metastatic lung cancer. The immunoSEQ assay was v3. Measured with immunoSEQ multiplex PCR; TCRdb has only the in-frame clones, and not every one. The table has under 60,000 clones, roughly 85% seen once. Time point: pre-treatment sample, taken before nivolumab and TIL therapy. Specimen: blood, collected at baseline. These receptors all stem from a person between 30 and 80 years old with non-small cell lung cancer.

The V and J genes are TRBV28 and TRBJ2-1, with D tentatively TRBD1 or TRBD2 (5 bases each). Germline lookup yields CDR1 MDHEN and CDR2 SYDVKM. This CDR3 has 13 amino acids. Trimming took 4 bases from V and 5 from J, leaving 9 bases between them. The CDR3 sequence is CASSWGSDNEQFF. In nucleotides, the CDR3 is TGTGCCAGCAGTTGGGGGTCTGACAATGAGCAGTTCTTC.

The gene calls are TRBV5-1 and TRBJ1-1; 9 bases are a match to TRBD1. Germline V lookup: CDR1 SGHRS, CDR2 YFSETQ. J was trimmed by 2 bases and V by 4 bases; bases with no gene match: 6. The length of the CDR3 is 15 residues. The CDR3 region is CASSLGQGGNTEAFF. Written as DNA, the CDR3 is TGCGCCAGCAGCCTGGGACAGGGTGGAAACACTGAAGCTTTCTTT.

In this sample, this clone turned up a few times. This chain links TRBV7-2 with TRBJ1-3; TRBD1 is a possible D gene (5 bases). The CDR3 has 16 residues. V lost 1 base and J 11 bases, leaving 21 bases between the germline ends. CDR1 and CDR2 (germline): SGHTA, FQGNSA. Written as DNA, the CDR3 is TGTGCCAGCAGCTTAGGTCCCCCTTTGACGGGGGGGGCCATATATTTT. Translating it yields CASSLGPPLTGGAIYF.

The rearrangement uses TRBV27 and TRBJ1-1; D unclear. The CDR3 spans 14 residues. Trimming shortened V by 8 bases and J by 0 bases, and 13 bases separated the two germline ends. Germline V gene sequence: CDR1 MNHEY, CDR2 SMNVEV (reference sequence). Here the CDR3 DNA reads TGTGCCAGCGGTCGAGGGCAGCTGAACACTGAAGCTTTCTTT. Translating it yields CASGRGQLNTEAFF.

This clone was recorded once. V gene TRBV2 combines with J gene TRBJ2-4, with D unresolved. The CDR3 runs 19 residues. Germline loops: CDR1 SNHLY, CDR2 FYNNEI. V lost 7 bases and J 0 bases, leaving 25 bases between the germline ends. The CDR3 sequence is CASKTQVGSNRVAKNIQYF. Written as DNA, the CDR3 is TGTGCCAGCAAGACCCAGGTGGGATCGAACCGAGTAGCCAAAAACATTCAGTACTTC. Supplemented by reference TRBV2 and TRBJ2-4, the full variable domain reads EPEVTQTPSHQVTQMGQEVILRCVPISNHLYFYWYRQILGQKVEFLVSFYNNEISEKSEIFDDQFSVERPDGSNFTLKIRSTKLEDSAMYFCASKTQVGSNRVAKNIQYFGAGTRLSVL.

The V and J genes are TRBV7-9 and TRBJ2-7, with 8 bases that match TRBD2. Germline lookup yields CDR1 SEHNR and CDR2 FQNEAQ (reference sequence). The CDR3 has 17 amino acids. The V gene end was trimmed by 5 bases and the J gene end by 7 bases; junction bases not matched to a gene: 19. The CDR3 spells CASSGIIGGEGHREQYF. In nucleotides, the CDR3 is TGTGCCAGCAGCGGTATTATCGGGGGGGAGGGCCACCGAGAGCAGTACTTC.

This chain connects TRBV28 to TRBJ1-6, with a possible D match to TRBD1 (6 bases). This CDR3 region has 12 residues. V was pared by 8 bases and J by 7 bases, with 9 bases between. Germline CDR1 and CDR2: MDHEN and SYDVKM. CDR3 amino acids: CASLTGNSPLHF. The CDR3 region has the DNA TGTGCCAGCCTTACAGGGAATTCACCCCTCCACTTT.

This clone came up once. This chain uses TRBV5-1 with TRBJ2-2; no reliable D call. Per germline, CDR1 SGHRS and CDR2 YFSETQ. Trimming took 0 bases from V and 4 from J, leaving 16 bases between them. This CDR3 is built from 17 residues. The CDR3 nucleotides are TGCGCCAGCAGCTTGGAAGGTTTCCAACGCTTCACCGGGGAGCTGTTTTTT. This encodes CASSLEGFQRFTGELFF.

This clone was counted only a few times. CDR3 amino acids: CASSLSRDNEQFF. The DNA of the CDR3 is TGTGCCAGCAGTTTATCGCGGGACAATGAGCAGTTCTTC. The chain carries TRBV28 and TRBJ2-1; the D gene is possibly TRBD2 (5 bases). The CDR3 length is 13 residues. CDR1 and CDR2 from the germline V gene are MDHEN and SYDVKM. V shed 1 base and J shed 5 bases, with 6 bases lying between them.

This sequence joins TRBV27 and TRBJ2-5; possibly TRBD2 for D (6 bases). The germline V gene encodes CDR1 MNHEY and CDR2 SMNVEV (reference sequence). V shed 6 bases and J shed 1 base, with 12 bases lying between them. CDR3 length equals 14 residues. The CDR3 protein is CASRRGGSQETQYF. The CDR3 region has the DNA TGTGCCAGCAGGCGGGGTGGCAGCCAAGAGACCCAGTACTTC.

This chain uses TRBV28 with TRBJ1-1; the D gene is possibly TRBD1 (6 bases). Germline loops: CDR1 MDHEN, CDR2 SYDVKM. The CDR3 covers 14 residues. Trimming cost V 7 bases and J 4 bases, with 16 bases left between them. CDR3 nucleotides: TGTGCCAGCATTGTCCGGGACACCGCCACTGAAGCTTTCTTT. Protein sequence: CASIVRDTATEAFF.

V is TRBV29-1 and J is TRBJ1-4; maybe TRBD1 (5 bases). The CDR3 runs 13 residues. Trimming took off 4 bases at V and 7 bases at J, with 13 bases between the two ends. The germline V gene encodes CDR1 SQVTM and CDR2 ANQGSEA. The CDR3 loop is CSVATGTGEKLFF. CDR3 in DNA: TGCAGCGTTGCTACAGGAACGGGTGAAAAACTGTTTTTT.

This clone occurred a few times. This rearrangement joins TRBV6-4 to TRBJ2-2; D is perhaps TRBD1 (5 bases). Germline V CDR1 and CDR2: MRHNA, SNTAGT. V dropped 2 bases and J dropped 3 bases, with 7 bases sitting between them. This CDR3 has 14 amino acids. The CDR3 reads CASSDRGDTGELFF. CDR3 bases: TGTGCCAGCAGTGACAGGGGCGACACCGGGGAGCTGTTTTTT.

The chain recombines TRBV20-1 with TRBJ2-7, with TRBD1 identical over 8 bases. Germline V gives CDR1 DFQATT, CDR2 SNEGSKA (reference sequence). The J segment lost 3 bases and the V segment lost 3 bases, leaving 7 bases of the junction unmatched. This CDR3 is 14 amino acids long. The CDR3 DNA is TGCAGTGCTAGTGGCCAGGGGGCCGACTACGAGCAGTACTTC. Protein: CSASGQGADYEQYF.

This clone was detected a few times. The V gene is TRBV13, the J gene TRBJ2-2; 8 bases agree with TRBD1. V trimming: 0 bases; J trimming: 5 bases; junction bases outside the gene matches: 5. CDR1 and CDR2 from the germline V gene are PRHDT and FYEKMQ (reference sequence). This CDR3 comprises 16 residues. CDR3 residues: CASSLGRQGWTGELFF. For the CDR3, the DNA is TGTGCCAGCAGCTTAGGGCGACAGGGGTGGACCGGGGAGCTGTTTTTT.

The V and J genes are TRBV7-8 and TRBJ1-6; 10 bases align to TRBD1. V shed 3 bases, J shed 1 base, and the junction held 3 bases outside the gene matches. The CDR3 spans 17 residues. In germline, CDR1 is SGHVS, CDR2 FQNEAQ. CDR3: CASSLDRGGSYNSPLHF. CDR3 in DNA: TGTGCCAGCAGCTTGGACAGGGGGGGGTCCTATAATTCACCCCTCCACTTT.

The rearrangement uses TRBV28 and TRBJ2-7; 11 bases agree with TRBD1. The V gene's germline CDR1 is MDHEN and CDR2 SYDVKM. CDR3 length equals 14 residues. V was pared by 6 bases and J by 6 bases, with 7 bases of the junction left unmatched. CDR3 sequence (DNA): TGTGCCAGCAGCACCGGGACAGGGGGGCTCGAGCAGTACTTC. It codes for CASSTGTGGLEQYF.

The rearrangement links TRBV24-1 to TRBJ2-7, with D possibly being TRBD2 (7 bases). The V gene lost 9 bases and the J gene lost 1 base, with 12 bases spanning the gap. CDR3 length: 13 amino acids. Germline values: CDR1 KGHDR, CDR2 SFDVKD. This CDR3 reads CATEGGESYEQYF. The CDR3 DNA sequence: TGTGCCACCGAAGGGGGGGAGTCCTACGAGCAGTACTTC.

The chain carries TRBV27 and TRBJ1-4; D may be TRBD1 (6 bases). Trimming took off 11 bases at V and 2 bases at J, with 9 bases between the two ends. From germline, CDR1 is MNHEY and CDR2 SMNVEV (reference sequence). The CDR3 spans 12 residues. Here the CDR3 DNA reads TGTGCCGTGGGGGGCACTAATGAAAAACTGTTTTTT. Protein: CAVGGTNEKLFF.

The chain has TRBV24-1 and TRBJ2-3, with 9 nucleotides matching TRBD1. CDR3 length: 15 residues. Germline values: CDR1 KGHDR, CDR2 SFDVKD. The ends lost 8 bases at V and 2 bases at J; junction bases unmatched: 7. The CDR3 region has the DNA TGTGCCACCACCCCGGGACAGGGACCCACAGATACGCAGTATTTT. It codes for CATTPGQGPTDTQYF.

The V gene is TRBV2, the J gene TRBJ2-3; possibly TRBD2 for D (6 bases). This CDR3 comprises 12 residues. Germline CDR1 and CDR2: SNHLY and FYNNEI. Trimming stripped 6 bases from V and 8 bases from J, with 12 bases between. The CDR3 DNA sequence: TGTGCCAGCAGCCCTGAAGCGGGTACGCAGTATTTT. Its protein is CASSPEAGTQYF.

V usage is TRBV4-3 and J usage is TRBJ1-4, with D hard to call. This CDR3 has 15 residues. With 6 bases removed from V and 3 bases from J, the gap between germline ends came to 14 bases. Per germline, CDR1 LGHNA and CDR2 YSLEER. CDR3 coding DNA: TGCGCCAGCAGTCCCGGTGGAGGGTCTAATGAAAAACTGTTTTTT. This gives the protein CASSPGGGSNEKLFF.

The chain couples TRBV14 to TRBJ2-7; D gene ambiguous. Germline CDR1 and CDR2: SGHDN and FVKESK. CDR3 length: 13 amino acids. V lost 0 bases, J lost 1 base, and 4 bases lay in between. In DNA form, the CDR3 reads TGTGCCAGCAGCCAAGATACGTCCTACGAGCAGTACTTC. Its protein is CASSQDTSYEQYF.

This clone was found once. The J gene is TRBJ2-7, the V gene TRBV28, with D tentatively TRBD2 (5 bases). The CDR3 is made up of 13 amino acids. Germline V gives CDR1 MDHEN, CDR2 SYDVKM. V lost 2 bases, J lost 2 bases, and 7 bases lay in between. The DNA for the CDR3 is TGTGCCAGCAGTTTAAGAGGGCCCTACGAGCAGTACTTC. This translates into CASSLRGPYEQYF. The full variable domain, completed using reference TRBV28 and TRBJ2-7, is DVKVTQSSRYLVKRTGEKVFLECVQDMDHENMFWYRQDPGLGLRLIYFSYDVKMKEKGDIPEGYSVSREKKERFSLILESASTNQTSMYLCASSLRGPYEQYFGPGTRLTVT.

This clone was detected a few times. The chain carries TRBV19 and TRBJ2-3, with TRBD2 matching over 7 bases. This CDR3 region has 15 residues. Germline CDR1 and CDR2: LNHDA and SQIVND (reference sequence). Trimming removed 5 bases from V and 0 bases from J; junction bases left unmatched: 5. The CDR3 nucleotides are TGTGCCAGTAGTCCCGGGAGGCAGAGCACAGATACGCAGTATTTT. Protein: CASSPGRQSTDTQYF.

The chain combines TRBV27 with TRBJ2-3; TRBD2 matches at 11 bases. This CDR3 spans 16 amino acids. J lost 10 bases, V lost 1 base, and 10 bases had no gene match. Germline V lookup: CDR1 MNHEY, CDR2 SMNVEV (reference sequence). The CDR3 sequence: CASSLYSGRASKAQYF. The CDR3 nucleotides are TGTGCCAGCAGTTTATATAGCGGGAGGGCCTCTAAGGCGCAGTATTTT.

This clone was observed a handful of times. The chain carries TRBV18 and TRBJ1-2, with TRBD1 identical over 10 bases. Looked up from germline, CDR1 is KGHSH and CDR2 is LQKENI. Trimming removed 4 bases from V and 8 bases from J; junction bases left unmatched: 10. This CDR3 is 15 amino acids long. CDR3 sequence (DNA): TGTGCCAGCTCACAAACTGGGACAGGGGTGGTCGGCTACACCTTC. Translation: CASSQTGTGVVGYTF. Together with reference TRBV18 and TRBJ1-2, the CDR3 gives the full variable domain: NAGVMQNPRHLVRRRGQEARLRCSPMKGHSHVYWYRQLPEEGLKFMVYLQKENIIDESGMPKERFSAEFPKEGPSILRIQQVVRGDSAAYFCASSQTGTGVVGYTFGSGTRLTVV.

This rearrangement joins TRBV27 to TRBJ2-3; D is unresolved. The ends were cut back, 6 bases at V and 0 bases at J, with 4 bases in the middle. Germline V gives CDR1 MNHEY, CDR2 SMNVEV (reference sequence). The CDR3 consists of 12 residues. In nucleotides, the CDR3 is TGTGCCAGCAGCTTTAGCACAGATACGCAGTATTTT. It encodes CASSFSTDTQYF.

This chain uses TRBV28 with TRBJ1-1, with D possibly being TRBD1 (6 bases). In germline, CDR1 is MDHEN, CDR2 SYDVKM. This CDR3 is built from 15 residues. The V end was cut by 6 bases, the J end by 4 bases, with 18 bases between. The chain's CDR3 is CASSPSHGQSTEAFF. As DNA, the CDR3 is TGTGCCAGCAGCCCATCCCACGGACAGAGCACTGAAGCTTTCTTT.

V gene TRBV11-3 combines with J gene TRBJ2-7; D tentatively reads TRBD1 or TRBD2 (7 bases each). Germline lookup yields CDR1 SGHNT and CDR2 YENEEA. Trimming removed 5 bases from V and 4 bases from J, with 15 bases in between. The CDR3 consists of 14 residues. The CDR3 sequence is CASSPTRGGYEQYF. For the CDR3, the DNA is TGTGCCAGCAGCCCGACCAGGGGGGGTTACGAGCAGTACTTC.

This clone has only one observation. The chain couples TRBV6-5 to TRBJ1-1, with 7 bases that match TRBD1. The CDR3 runs 14 residues. Germline-derived CDR1 and CDR2 are MNHEY and SVGAGI. V shed 6 bases, J shed 0 bases, and the junction held 4 bases outside the gene matches. The CDR3 DNA follows: TGTGCCAGCAGCCCGACAGGGTTGAACACTGAAGCTTTCTTT. It specifies CASSPTGLNTEAFF.

The J gene is TRBJ1-5, the V gene TRBV7-2; the D is unclear. Germline CDR1 and CDR2: SGHTA and FQGNSA. Trimming took off 2 bases at V and 4 bases at J, with 9 bases between the two ends. This CDR3 spans 14 amino acids. The DNA of the CDR3 is TGTGCCAGCAGCTTATACAGTTCAAATCAGCCCCAGCATTTT. This codes for CASSLYSSNQPQHF.